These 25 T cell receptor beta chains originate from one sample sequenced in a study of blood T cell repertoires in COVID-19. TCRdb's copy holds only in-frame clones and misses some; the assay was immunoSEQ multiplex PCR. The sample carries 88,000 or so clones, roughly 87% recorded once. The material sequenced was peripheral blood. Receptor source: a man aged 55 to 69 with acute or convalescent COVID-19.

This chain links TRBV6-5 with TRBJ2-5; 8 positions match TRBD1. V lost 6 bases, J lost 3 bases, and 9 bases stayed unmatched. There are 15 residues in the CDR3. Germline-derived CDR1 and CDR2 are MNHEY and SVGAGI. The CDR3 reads CASRPGGGLKETQYF. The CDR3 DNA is TGTGCCAGCAGACCAGGGGGCGGACTCAAAGAGACCCAGTACTTC.

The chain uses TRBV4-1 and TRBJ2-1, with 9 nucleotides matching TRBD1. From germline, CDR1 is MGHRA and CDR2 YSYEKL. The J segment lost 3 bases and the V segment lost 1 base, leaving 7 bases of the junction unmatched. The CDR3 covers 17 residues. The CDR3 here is CASSQGTGQGLYNEQFF. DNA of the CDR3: TGCGCCAGCAGCCAAGGTACGGGACAGGGCCTCTACAATGAGCAGTTCTTC.

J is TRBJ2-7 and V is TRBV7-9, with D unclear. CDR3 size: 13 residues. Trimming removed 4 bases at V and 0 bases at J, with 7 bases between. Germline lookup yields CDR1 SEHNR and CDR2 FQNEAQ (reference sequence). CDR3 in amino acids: CASSSLVSYEQYF. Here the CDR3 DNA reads TGTGCCAGCAGCTCGTTAGTCTCCTACGAGCAGTACTTC.

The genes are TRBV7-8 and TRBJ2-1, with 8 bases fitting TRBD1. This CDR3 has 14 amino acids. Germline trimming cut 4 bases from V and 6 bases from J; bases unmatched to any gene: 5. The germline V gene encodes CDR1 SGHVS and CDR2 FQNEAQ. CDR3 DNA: TGTGCCAGCAGCTCGGGACAGGTGGGCAATGAGCAGTTCTTC. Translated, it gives CASSSGQVGNEQFF.

The CDR3 protein is CASSLTQGIGYTF. The CDR3 nucleotides read TGTGCCAGCAGCCTTACCCAGGGGATAGGCTACACCTTC. V and J are TRBV12-3 or TRBV12-4 and TRBJ1-2, with D maybe TRBD1 (6 bases). This CDR3 is 13 amino acids long. V lost 6 bases and J 8 bases, leaving 16 bases between the germline ends.

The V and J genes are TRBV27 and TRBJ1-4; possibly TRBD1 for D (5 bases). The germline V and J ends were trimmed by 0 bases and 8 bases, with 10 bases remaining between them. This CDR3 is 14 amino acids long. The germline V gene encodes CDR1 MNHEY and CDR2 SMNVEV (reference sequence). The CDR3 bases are TGTGCCAGCAGTTTATCGCGGGGGGGGGAAAAACTGTTTTTT. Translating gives CASSLSRGGEKLFF. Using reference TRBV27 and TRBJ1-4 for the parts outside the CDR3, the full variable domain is EAQVTQNPRYLITVTGKKLTVTCSQNMNHEYMSWYRQDPGLGLRQIYYSMNVEVTDKGDVPEGYKVSRKEKRNFPLILESPSPNQTSLYFCASSLSRGGEKLFFGSGTQLSVL.

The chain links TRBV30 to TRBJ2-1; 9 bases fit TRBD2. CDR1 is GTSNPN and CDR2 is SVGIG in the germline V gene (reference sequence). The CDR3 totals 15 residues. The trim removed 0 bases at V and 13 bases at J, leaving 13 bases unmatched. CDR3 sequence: CAWSVQAGGTLAQFF. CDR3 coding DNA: TGTGCCTGGAGTGTACAAGCGGGAGGCACCCTGGCCCAGTTCTTC.

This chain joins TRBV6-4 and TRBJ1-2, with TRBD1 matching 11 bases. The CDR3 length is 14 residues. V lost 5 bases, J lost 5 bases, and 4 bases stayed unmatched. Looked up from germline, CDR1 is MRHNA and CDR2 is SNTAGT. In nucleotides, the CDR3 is TGTGCCAGCAGTCCGGGACAGGGGGTTTATGGCTACACCTTC. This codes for CASSPGQGVYGYTF.

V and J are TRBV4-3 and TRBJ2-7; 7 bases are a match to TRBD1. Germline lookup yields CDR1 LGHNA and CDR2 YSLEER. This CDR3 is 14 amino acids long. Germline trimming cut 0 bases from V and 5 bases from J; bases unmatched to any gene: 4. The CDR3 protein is CASSQETGTHEQYF. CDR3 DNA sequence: TGCGCCAGCAGCCAAGAGACAGGGACCCACGAGCAGTACTTC.

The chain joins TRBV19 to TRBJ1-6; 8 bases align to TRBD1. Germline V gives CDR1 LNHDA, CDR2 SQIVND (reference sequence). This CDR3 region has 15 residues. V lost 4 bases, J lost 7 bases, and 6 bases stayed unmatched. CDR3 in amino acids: CASSTRQGRNSPLHF. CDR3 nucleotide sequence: TGTGCCAGTAGTACGCGACAGGGGCGGAATTCACCCCTCCACTTT.

CDR3 nucleotide sequence: TGTGCCAGCAGCTTACTACAGGGGCCGCAAGAGACCCAGTACTTC. Its protein product is CASSLLQGPQETQYF. This sequence joins TRBV7-9 and TRBJ2-5, with 7 positions matching TRBD1. CDR3 length: 15 amino acids. The V segment lost 2 bases and the J segment 2 bases; nucleotides outside the gene matches: 5. In germline, CDR1 is SEHNR, CDR2 FQNEAQ (reference sequence).

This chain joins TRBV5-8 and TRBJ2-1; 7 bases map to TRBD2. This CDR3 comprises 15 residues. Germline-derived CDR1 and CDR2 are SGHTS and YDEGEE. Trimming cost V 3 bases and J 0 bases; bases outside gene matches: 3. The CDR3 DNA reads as TGTGCCAGCAGCTCACGGGGGGACTCCTACAATGAGCAGTTCTTC. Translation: CASSSRGDSYNEQFF.

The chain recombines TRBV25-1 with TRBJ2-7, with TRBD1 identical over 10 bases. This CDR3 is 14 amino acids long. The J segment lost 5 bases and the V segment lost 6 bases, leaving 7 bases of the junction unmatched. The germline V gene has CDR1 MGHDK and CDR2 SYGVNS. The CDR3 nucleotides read TGTGCCAGCAGGGGGGGACAGGGGACCCACGAGCAGTACTTC. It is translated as CASRGGQGTHEQYF.

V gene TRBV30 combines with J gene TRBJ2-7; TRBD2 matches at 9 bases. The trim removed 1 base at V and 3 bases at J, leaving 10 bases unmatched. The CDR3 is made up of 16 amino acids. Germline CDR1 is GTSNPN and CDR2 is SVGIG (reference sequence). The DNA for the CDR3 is TGTGCCTGGAGTGGGGGGTTAGCGGGAGTGGGCTACGAGCAGTACTTC. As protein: CAWSGGLAGVGYEQYF. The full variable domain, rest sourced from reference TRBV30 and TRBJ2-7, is SQTIHQWPATLVQPVGSPLSLECTVEGTSNPNLYWYRQAAGRGLQLLFYSVGIGQISSEVPQNLSASRPQDRQFILSSKKLLLSDSGFYLCAWSGGLAGVGYEQYFGPGTRLTVT.

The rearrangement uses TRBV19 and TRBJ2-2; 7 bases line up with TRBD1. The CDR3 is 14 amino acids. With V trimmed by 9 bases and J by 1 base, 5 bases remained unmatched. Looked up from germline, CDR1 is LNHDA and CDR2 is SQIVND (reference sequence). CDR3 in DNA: TGTGCCAGCGCATGGGACAGGAACACCGGGGAGCTGTTTTTT. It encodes CASAWDRNTGELFF.

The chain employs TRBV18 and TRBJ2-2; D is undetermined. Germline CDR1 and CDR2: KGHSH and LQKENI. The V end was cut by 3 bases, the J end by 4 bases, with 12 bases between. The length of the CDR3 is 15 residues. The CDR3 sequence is CASSPQVQLTGELFF. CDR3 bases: TGTGCCAGCTCACCTCAGGTACAACTCACCGGGGAGCTGTTTTTT.

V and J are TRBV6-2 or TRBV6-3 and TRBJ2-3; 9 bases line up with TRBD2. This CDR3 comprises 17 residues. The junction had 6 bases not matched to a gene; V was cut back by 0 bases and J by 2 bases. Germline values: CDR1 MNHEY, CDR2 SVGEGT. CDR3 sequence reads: CASSYSPAGGNTDTQYF. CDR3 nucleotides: TGTGCCAGCAGTTACTCCCCTGCGGGGGGGAACACAGATACGCAGTATTTT.

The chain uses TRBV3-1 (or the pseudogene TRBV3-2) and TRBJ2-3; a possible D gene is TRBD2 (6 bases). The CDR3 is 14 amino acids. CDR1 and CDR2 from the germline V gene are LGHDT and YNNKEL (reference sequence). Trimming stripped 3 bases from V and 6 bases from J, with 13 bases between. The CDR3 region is CASSHRGLADTQYF. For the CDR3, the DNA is TGTGCCAGCAGCCACCGTGGTCTAGCGGATACGCAGTATTTT.

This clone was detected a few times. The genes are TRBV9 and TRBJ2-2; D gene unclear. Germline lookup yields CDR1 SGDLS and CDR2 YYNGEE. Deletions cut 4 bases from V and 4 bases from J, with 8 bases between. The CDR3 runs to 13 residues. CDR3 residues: CASSPVATGELFF. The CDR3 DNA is TGTGCCAGCAGCCCCGTGGCCACCGGGGAGCTGTTTTTT.

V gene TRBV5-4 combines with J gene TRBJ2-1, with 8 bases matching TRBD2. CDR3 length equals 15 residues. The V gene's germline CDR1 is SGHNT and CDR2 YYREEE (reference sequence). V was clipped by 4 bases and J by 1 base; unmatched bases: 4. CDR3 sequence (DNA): TGTGCCAGCAGCACTAGCGGCACATCCTACAATGAGCAGTTCTTC. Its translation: CASSTSGTSYNEQFF.

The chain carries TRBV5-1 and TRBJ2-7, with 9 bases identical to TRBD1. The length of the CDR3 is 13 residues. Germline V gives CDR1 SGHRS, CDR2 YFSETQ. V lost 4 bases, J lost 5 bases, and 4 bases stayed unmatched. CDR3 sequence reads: CASSGNRGHEQYF. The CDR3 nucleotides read TGCGCCAGCAGCGGAAACAGGGGGCACGAGCAGTACTTC.

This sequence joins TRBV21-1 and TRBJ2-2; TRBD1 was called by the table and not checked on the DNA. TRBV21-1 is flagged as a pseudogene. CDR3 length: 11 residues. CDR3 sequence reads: CARQGFGELFF. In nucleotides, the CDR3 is TGTGCCCGACAGGGGTTCGGGGAGCTGTTTTTT.

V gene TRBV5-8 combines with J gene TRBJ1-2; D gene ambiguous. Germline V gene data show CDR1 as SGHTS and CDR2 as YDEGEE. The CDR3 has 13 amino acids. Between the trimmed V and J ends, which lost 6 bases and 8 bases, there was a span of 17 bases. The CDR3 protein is CASTAEVSRGYTF. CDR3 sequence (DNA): TGTGCCAGCACCGCGGAAGTCTCACGGGGCTACACCTTC.

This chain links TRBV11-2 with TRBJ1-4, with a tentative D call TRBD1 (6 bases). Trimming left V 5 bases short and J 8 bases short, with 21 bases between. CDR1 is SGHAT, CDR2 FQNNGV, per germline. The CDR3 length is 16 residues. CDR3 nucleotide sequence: TGTGCCAGCAGCCACGCCGGCGAGGGGGTAGGGGAAAAACTGTTTTTT. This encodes CASSHAGEGVGEKLFF.

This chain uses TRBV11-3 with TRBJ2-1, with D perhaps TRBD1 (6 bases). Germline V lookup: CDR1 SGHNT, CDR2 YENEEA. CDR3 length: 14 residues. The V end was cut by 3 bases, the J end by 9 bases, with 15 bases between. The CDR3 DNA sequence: TGTGCCAGCAGCTTGGGCCGGACAGTTGGTGAGCAGTTCTTC. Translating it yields CASSLGRTVGEQFF.